This T cell receptor (beta chain) came from a study of blood T cells in healthy people across ages. Notes on the study in general: Age advanced and TCR beta diversity per million T cells fell, roughly linearly.

The CDR3 sequence is 15 residues long. V lost 0 bases and J 13 bases, leaving 19 bases between the germline ends. CDR1 and CDR2 (germline): LGHNA, YNFKEQ. On this clonotype itself: Its specificity is unknown.

Combining a sample-barcoded 5' primer with a J-beta primer mix, a second PCR ran for roughly 7 to 11 cycles. There were at least 3 million CDR3-containing paired-end reads obtained from each sample. TCRdb re-analysed the 5' RACE reads in MiXCR, keeping a single row per CDR3 protein. The sample has around 800,000 distinct CDR3 sequences; about 59% are singletons. Roughly 10 milliliters of peripheral blood were drawn from each donor. Isolated per sample were at least 6 million PBMCs. The clonotype comes from a man aged 25-45 years in good health. Source material: blood. The V gene is TRBV4-2, the J gene TRBJ2-4, with a tentative D call TRBD2 (6 bases). CDR3: CASSQDFGGVWEQYF. The CDR3 region has the DNA TGTGCCAGCAGCCAAGATTTTGGAGGGGTCTGGGAGCAGTACTTC.